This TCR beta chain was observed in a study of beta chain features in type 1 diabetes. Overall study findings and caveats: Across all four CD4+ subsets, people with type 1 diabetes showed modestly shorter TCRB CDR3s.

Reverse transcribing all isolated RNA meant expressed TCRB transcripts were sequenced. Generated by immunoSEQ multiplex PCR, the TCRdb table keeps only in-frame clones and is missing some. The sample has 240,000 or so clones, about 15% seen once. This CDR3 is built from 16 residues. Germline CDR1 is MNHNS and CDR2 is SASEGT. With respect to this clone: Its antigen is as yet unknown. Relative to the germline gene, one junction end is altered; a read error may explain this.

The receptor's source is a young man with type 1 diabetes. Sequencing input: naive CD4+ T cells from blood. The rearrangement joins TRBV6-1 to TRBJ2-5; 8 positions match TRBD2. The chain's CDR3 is CAISDTAGGRKETQYF. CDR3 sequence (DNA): TGTGCCATCAGTGACACGGCGGGAGGTCGGAAGGAGACCCAGTACTTC.